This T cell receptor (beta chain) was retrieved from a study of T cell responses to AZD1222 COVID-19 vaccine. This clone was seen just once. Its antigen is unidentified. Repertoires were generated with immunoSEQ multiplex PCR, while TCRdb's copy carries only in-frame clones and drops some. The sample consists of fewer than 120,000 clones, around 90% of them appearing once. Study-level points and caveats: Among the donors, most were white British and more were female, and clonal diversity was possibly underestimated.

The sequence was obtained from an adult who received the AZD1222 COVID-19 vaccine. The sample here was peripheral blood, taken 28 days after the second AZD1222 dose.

DNA of the CDR3: TGTGCCAGCTTGGACAGGGCCCAAGAGACCCAGTACTTC. Translating gives CASLDRAQETQYF. The chain combines TRBV18 with TRBJ2-5; TRBD1 matches at 8 bases. The CDR3 loop spans 13 amino acids. Germline V lookup: CDR1 KGHSH, CDR2 LQKENI. V shed 7 bases, J shed 1 base, and the junction held 2 bases outside the gene matches.